Below, one TCR beta chain is given with its context. Original processing notes: It was from reference gene primer amplification that nucleated cell counts were estimated. Libraries were prepared by immunoSEQ multiplex PCR; TCRdb keeps only in-frame clonotypes and omits some of them. V and J calls plus clone size are reproduced from that table; the DNA served to infer D and trimming. The table records about 18,000 clones, more than 70% of them present only once. The CDR3 runs 10 residues. Trimming pared 6 bases from V and 8 bases from J, leaving 5 bases between. Germline V CDR1 and CDR2: MDHEN, SYDVKM. The sample is drawn from a study of blood T cell repertoires in COVID-19.

This receptor was taken from a woman in her twenties or thirties who had recovered from COVID-19. The chain is built from TRBV28 and TRBJ2-1; the D is unclear. Sequenced sample: PBMCs or T cells enriched from blood (not recorded which). CDR3 sequence reads: CASRGHEQFF. The CDR3 nucleotides are TGTGCCAGCAGGGGCCATGAGCAGTTCTTC. The variable domain in full, with the rest retrieved from reference TRBV28 and TRBJ2-1, is DVKVTQSSRYLVKRTGEKVFLECVQDMDHENMFWYRQDPGLGLRLIYFSYDVKMKEKGDIPEGYSVSREKKERFSLILESASTNQTSMYLCASRGHEQFFGPGTRLTVL.